The subject of this entry is one T cell receptor beta chain. Its antigen remains unknown. The germline gene is not matched at one end of the junction; a read error may be the cause. The CDR3 consists of 14 residues. Germline values: CDR1 SSHAT, CDR2 FNYEAQ (reference sequence). These data belong to a study of blood T cells in healthy people across ages. Study findings and constraints: Estimated diversity across one million T cells was deemed an underestimate. Significant beta diversity loss was already apparent by age approximately 38, declining roughly linearly. Changes in expanded clonotypes were possibly confounded, as the CMV status of donors was unknown.

A second PCR of 7 to 11 cycles used a sample-barcoded 5' primer and a J-beta primer mix. TCRdb ran MiXCR on the 5' RACE reads and lists one entry per CDR3 protein. Altogether around 600,000 distinct CDR3 sequences are present, 40% to 55% being singletons, with the ten largest covering around 24%. Source material: blood. The TCR comes from an elderly man in good health. The rearrangement links TRBV7-7 to TRBJ2-5, with D perhaps matching TRBD2 (6 bases). This CDR3 is CASSLLASAETQYF. The CDR3 nucleotides are TGTGCTAGCAGCTTACTGGCTAGCGCAGAGACCCAGTACTTC.